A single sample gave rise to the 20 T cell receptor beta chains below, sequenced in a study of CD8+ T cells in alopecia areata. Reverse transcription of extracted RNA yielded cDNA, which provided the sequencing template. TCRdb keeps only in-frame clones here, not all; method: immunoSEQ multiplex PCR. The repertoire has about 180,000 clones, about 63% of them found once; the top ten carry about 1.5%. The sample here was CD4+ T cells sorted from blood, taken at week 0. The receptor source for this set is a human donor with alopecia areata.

The CDR3 sequence: CSVGQRTDEQYF. CDR3 nucleotides: TGCAGCGTTGGACAACGGACGGACGAGCAGTACTTC. The rearrangement joins TRBV29-1 to TRBJ2-7; no clear D gene. There are 12 residues in the CDR3. Germline CDR1 and CDR2: SQVTM and ANQGSEA. Trimming took 4 bases from V and 5 from J, leaving 12 bases between them.

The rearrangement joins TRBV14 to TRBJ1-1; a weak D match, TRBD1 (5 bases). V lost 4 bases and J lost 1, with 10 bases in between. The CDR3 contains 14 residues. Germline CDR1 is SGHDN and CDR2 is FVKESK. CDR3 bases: TGTGCCAGCAGCCGAGGGACGGCGAACACTGAAGCTTTCTTT. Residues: CASSRGTANTEAFF.

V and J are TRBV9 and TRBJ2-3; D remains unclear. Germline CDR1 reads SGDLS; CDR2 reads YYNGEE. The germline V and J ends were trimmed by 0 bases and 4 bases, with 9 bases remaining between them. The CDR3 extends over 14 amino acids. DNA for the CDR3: TGTGCCAGCAGCGTAGACCAGCGCCCAGATACGCAGTATTTT. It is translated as CASSVDQRPDTQYF.

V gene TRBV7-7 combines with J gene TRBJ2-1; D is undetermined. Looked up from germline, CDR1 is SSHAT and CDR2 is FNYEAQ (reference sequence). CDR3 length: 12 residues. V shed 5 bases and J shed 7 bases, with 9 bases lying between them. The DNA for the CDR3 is TGTGCCAGCAGCCCCCTCGGGAATGAGCAGTTCTTC. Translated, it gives CASSPLGNEQFF.

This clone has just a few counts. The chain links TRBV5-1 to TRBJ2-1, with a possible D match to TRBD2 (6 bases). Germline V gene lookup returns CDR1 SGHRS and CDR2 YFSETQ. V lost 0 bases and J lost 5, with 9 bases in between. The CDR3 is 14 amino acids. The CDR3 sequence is CASSLGLGHNEQFF. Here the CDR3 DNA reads TGCGCCAGCAGCTTGGGACTAGGTCACAATGAGCAGTTCTTC.

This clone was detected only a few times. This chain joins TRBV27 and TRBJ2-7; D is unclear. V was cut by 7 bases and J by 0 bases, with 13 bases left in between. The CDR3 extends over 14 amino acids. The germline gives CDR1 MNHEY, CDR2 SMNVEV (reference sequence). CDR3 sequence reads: CASKRQGISYEQYF. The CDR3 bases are TGTGCCAGCAAACGGCAAGGTATCTCCTACGAGCAGTACTTC.

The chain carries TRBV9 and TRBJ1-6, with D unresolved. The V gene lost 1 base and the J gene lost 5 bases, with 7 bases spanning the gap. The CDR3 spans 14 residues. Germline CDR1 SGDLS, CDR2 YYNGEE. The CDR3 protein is CASSVLGDNSPLHF. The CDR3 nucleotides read TGTGCCAGCAGCGTACTAGGAGATAATTCACCCCTCCACTTT.

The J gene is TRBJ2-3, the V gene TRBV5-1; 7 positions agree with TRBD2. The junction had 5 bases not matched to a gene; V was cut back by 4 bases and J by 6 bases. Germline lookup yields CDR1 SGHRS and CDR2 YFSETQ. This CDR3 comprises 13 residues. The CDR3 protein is CASSRTSLDTQYF. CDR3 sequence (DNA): TGCGCCAGCAGCCGGACTAGTCTGGATACGCAGTATTTT.

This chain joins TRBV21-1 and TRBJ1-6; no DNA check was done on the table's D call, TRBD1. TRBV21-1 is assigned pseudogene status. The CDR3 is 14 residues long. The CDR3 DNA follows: TGTGCCAGCAGCAACGGAAGGGGAAATTCACCCCTCCACTTT. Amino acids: CASSNGRGNSPLHF.

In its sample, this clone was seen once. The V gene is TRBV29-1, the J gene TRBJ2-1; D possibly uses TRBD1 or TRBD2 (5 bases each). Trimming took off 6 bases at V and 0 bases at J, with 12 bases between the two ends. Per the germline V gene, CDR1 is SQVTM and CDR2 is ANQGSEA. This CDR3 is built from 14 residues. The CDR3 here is CSVAGTASYNEQFF. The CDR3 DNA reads TGCAGCGTGGCCGGGACGGCCTCCTACAATGAGCAGTTCTTC.

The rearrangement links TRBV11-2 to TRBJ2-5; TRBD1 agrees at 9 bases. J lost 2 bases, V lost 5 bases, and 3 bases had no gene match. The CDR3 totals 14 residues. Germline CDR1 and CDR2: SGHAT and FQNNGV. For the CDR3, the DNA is TGTGCCAGCAGCGTCGACAGGGGGCAAGAGACCCAGTACTTC. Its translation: CASSVDRGQETQYF.

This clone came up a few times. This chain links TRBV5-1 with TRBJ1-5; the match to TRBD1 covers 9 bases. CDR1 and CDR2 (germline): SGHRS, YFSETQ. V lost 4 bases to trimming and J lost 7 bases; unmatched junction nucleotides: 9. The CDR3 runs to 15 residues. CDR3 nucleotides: TGCGCCAGCAGCCCGGACGGACAGGGGATCCAGCCCCAGCATTTT. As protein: CASSPDGQGIQPQHF.

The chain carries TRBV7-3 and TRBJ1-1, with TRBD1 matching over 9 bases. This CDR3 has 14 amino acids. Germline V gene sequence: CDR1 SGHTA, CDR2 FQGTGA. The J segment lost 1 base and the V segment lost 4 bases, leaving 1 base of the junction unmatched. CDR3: CASSSQGANTEAFF. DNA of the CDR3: TGTGCCAGCAGCTCACAGGGGGCGAACACTGAAGCTTTCTTT.

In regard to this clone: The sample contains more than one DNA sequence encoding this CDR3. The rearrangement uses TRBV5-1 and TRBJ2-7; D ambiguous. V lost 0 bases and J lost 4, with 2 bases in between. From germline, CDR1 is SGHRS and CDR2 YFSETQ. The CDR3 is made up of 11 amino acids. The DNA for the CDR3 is TGCGCCAGCAGCTTGGGGTACGAGCAGTACTTC. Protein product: CASSLGYEQYF. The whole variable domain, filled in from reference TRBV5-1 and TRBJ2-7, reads KAGVTQTPRYLIKTRGQQVTLSCSPISGHRSVSWYQQTPGQGLQFLFEYFSETQRNKGNFPGRFSGRQFSNSRSEMNVSTLELGDSALYLCASSLGYEQYFGPGTRLTVT.

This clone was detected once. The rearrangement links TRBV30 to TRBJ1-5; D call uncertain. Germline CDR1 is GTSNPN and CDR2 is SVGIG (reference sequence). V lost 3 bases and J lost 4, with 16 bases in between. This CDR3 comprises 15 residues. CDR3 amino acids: CAWSEGGGPNQPQHF. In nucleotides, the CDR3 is TGTGCCTGGAGCGAAGGCGGCGGACCTAATCAGCCCCAGCATTTT.

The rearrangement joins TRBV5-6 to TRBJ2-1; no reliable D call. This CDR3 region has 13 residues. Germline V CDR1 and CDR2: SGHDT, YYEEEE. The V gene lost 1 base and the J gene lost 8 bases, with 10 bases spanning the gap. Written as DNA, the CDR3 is TGTGCCAGCAGCTTGAACCGGCACTATGAGCAGTTCTTC. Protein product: CASSLNRHYEQFF.

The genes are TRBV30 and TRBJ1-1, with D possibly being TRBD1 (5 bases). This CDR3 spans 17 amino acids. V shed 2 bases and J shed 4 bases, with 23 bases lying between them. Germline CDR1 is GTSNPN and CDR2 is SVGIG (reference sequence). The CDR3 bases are TGTGCCTGGAGTCTCTTCGCAGGGACGAGCGTCGGCACTGAAGCTTTCTTT. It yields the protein CAWSLFAGTSVGTEAFF.

CDR3 coding DNA: TGTGCCAGCAGTGAATCTAGGGCTAGCGCAGATACGCAGTATTTT. This encodes CASSESRASADTQYF. The V and J genes are TRBV25-1 and TRBJ2-3, with D possibly TRBD2 on 6 matching bases. CDR3 length: 15 residues. Trimming pared 1 base from V and 4 bases from J, leaving 12 bases between. Germline assignment: CDR1 MGHDK and CDR2 SYGVNS.

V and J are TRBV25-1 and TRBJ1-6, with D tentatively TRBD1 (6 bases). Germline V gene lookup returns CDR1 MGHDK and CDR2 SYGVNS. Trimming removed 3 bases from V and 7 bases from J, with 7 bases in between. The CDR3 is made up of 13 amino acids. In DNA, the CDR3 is TGTGCCAGCAGTGATACAGGGAATTCACCCCTCCACTTT. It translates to CASSDTGNSPLHF.

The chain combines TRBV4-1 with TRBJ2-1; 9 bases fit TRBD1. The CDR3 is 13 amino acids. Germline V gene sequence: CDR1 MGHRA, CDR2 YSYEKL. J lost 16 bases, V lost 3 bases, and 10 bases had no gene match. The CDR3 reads CASSQGSGTGFFF. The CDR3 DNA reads TGCGCCAGCAGCCAGGGTTCCGGGACAGGGTTTTTCTTC.